Shown below are 25 T cell receptor beta chains from a single sample sequenced in a study of cytomegalovirus exposure and HLA in healthy donors. A multiplex PCR was run with 60 Vbeta primers and 13 Jbeta primers. TCRdb's table, derived via immunoSEQ multiplex PCR, lists solely in-frame clones and lacks some. This sample has around 100,000 clones, with approximately 77% found just once. Input material: PBMCs. These receptors were collected from a male donor in good health and CMV-seropositive.

The chain employs TRBV5-4 and TRBJ1-5; no firm D call. The CDR3 spans 13 residues. With 4 bases removed from V and 3 bases from J, the gap between germline ends came to 8 bases. Looked up from germline, CDR1 is SGHNT and CDR2 is YYREEE (reference sequence). CDR3 residues: CASSPGVNQPQHF. The CDR3 DNA reads as TGTGCCAGCAGCCCCGGGGTCAATCAGCCCCAGCATTTT.

The rearrangement links TRBV18 to TRBJ1-4; TRBD1 aligns across 9 bases. The V gene end was trimmed by 6 bases and the J gene end by 5 bases; junction bases not matched to a gene: 7. The V gene's germline CDR1 is KGHSH and CDR2 LQKENI. This CDR3 contains 15 residues. For the CDR3, the DNA is TGTGCCAGCTCGGGTGAGACAGGGGGAAATGAAAAACTGTTTTTT. Translating gives CASSGETGGNEKLFF.

In its sample, this clone was seen once. The DNA for the CDR3 is TGTGCCAGCAGCCCGACGGACAGAACAAGTTCCTACGAGCAGTACTTC. Its translation is CASSPTDRTSSYEQYF. This sequence joins TRBV7-6 and TRBJ2-7; possible D gene TRBD1, 6 bases. This CDR3 is built from 16 residues. V lost 5 bases and J 1 base, leaving 18 bases between the germline ends. Germline V gene sequence: CDR1 SGHVS, CDR2 FNYEAQ.

The rearrangement joins TRBV6-4 to TRBJ2-1; TRBD2 agrees at 9 bases. Germline-derived CDR1 and CDR2 are MRHNA and SNTAGT. The CDR3 sequence is 15 residues long. V dropped 5 bases and J dropped 8; count of bases not matched to a gene: 10. The CDR3 nucleotides read TGTGCCAGCAGTTCCTCGCCGGGACTAGCCTATGAGCAGTTCTTC. Encoded protein: CASSSSPGLAYEQFF.

DNA of the CDR3: TGCGCCAGCAGCCAAGCGCCAGGCCAAGAGACCCAGTACTTC. It encodes CASSQAPGQETQYF. This sequence joins TRBV4-1 and TRBJ2-5; D is unresolved. The germline CDR1 and CDR2 sequences are MGHRA and YSYEKL. CDR3 length equals 14 residues. Trimming pared 1 base from V and 1 base from J, leaving 7 bases between.

In its sample, this clone was seen many times. The chain combines TRBV5-4 with TRBJ1-4, with D perhaps matching TRBD1 (5 bases). Germline V gene sequence: CDR1 SGHNT, CDR2 YYREEE (reference sequence). V gave up 0 bases and J gave up 3 bases, with 9 bases separating them. This CDR3 is 15 amino acids long. The CDR3: CASSLAAGSNEKLFF. The CDR3 nucleotides read TGTGCCAGCAGCTTGGCTGCAGGGTCTAATGAAAAACTGTTTTTT.

This chain joins TRBV29-1 and TRBJ2-1, with 12 bases aligning to TRBD2. The CDR3 length is 14 residues. Germline trimming cut 6 bases from V and 2 bases from J; bases unmatched to any gene: 2. Looked up from germline, CDR1 is SQVTM and CDR2 is ANQGSEA. CDR3 DNA sequence: TGCAGCGTCCTAGCGGGGGGGCCCTACAATGAGCAGTTCTTC. Its translation is CSVLAGGPYNEQFF.

This clone occurred a few times. The genes are TRBV30 and TRBJ1-3; D remains unclear. The ends were cut back, 2 bases at V and 4 bases at J, with 21 bases in the middle. The CDR3 is 17 residues long. Germline CDR1 GTSNPN, CDR2 SVGIG (reference sequence). The CDR3 protein is CAWSPIYGGLEGNTIYF. CDR3 in DNA: TGTGCCTGGAGTCCCATTTACGGAGGGCTTGAAGGAAACACCATATATTTT.

This clone has a single count. The CDR3 DNA reads TGTGCCAGCAGTCTGCCGGGACTAGCGGGGACGCACACAGATACGCAGTATTTT. This codes for CASSLPGLAGTHTDTQYF. The chain has TRBV28 and TRBJ2-3, with 13 bases identical to TRBD2. The germline gives CDR1 MDHEN, CDR2 SYDVKM. CDR3 length: 18 residues. V lost 5 bases, J lost 2 bases, and 10 bases stayed unmatched.

This chain links TRBV5-1 with TRBJ2-5, with 9 bases identical to TRBD1. Germline assignment: CDR1 SGHRS and CDR2 YFSETQ. Trimming took 4 bases from V and 2 from J; bases not matched to a gene: 6. This CDR3 has 15 residues. The CDR3 loop is CASSLPGTGQETQYF. The DNA of the CDR3 is TGCGCCAGCAGCCTACCCGGGACAGGGCAAGAGACCCAGTACTTC. The full variable domain, rest sourced from reference TRBV5-1 and TRBJ2-5, is KAGVTQTPRYLIKTRGQQVTLSCSPISGHRSVSWYQQTPGQGLQFLFEYFSETQRNKGNFPGRFSGRQFSNSRSEMNVSTLELGDSALYLCASSLPGTGQETQYFGPGTRLLVL.

The rearrangement joins TRBV4-3 to TRBJ2-2, with D tentatively TRBD1 (6 bases). CDR1 is LGHNA and CDR2 is YSLEER in the germline V gene. Trimming left V 2 bases short and J 3 bases short, with 10 bases between. The CDR3 covers 15 residues. The CDR3 is CASSQHREDTGELFF. CDR3 sequence (DNA): TGCGCCAGCAGCCAACACAGGGAAGACACCGGGGAGCTGTTTTTT.

The V gene is TRBV5-6, the J gene TRBJ2-7, with no clear D. V lost 2 bases and J 6 bases, leaving 12 bases between the germline ends. The CDR3 has 13 residues. Germline V gives CDR1 SGHDT, CDR2 YYEEEE. The CDR3 spells CASSFSIGFEQYF. CDR3 nucleotide sequence: TGTGCCAGCAGCTTTTCGATCGGGTTCGAGCAGTACTTC.

V and J are TRBV2 and TRBJ1-2, with a weak D call TRBD1 (5 bases). Germline V CDR1 and CDR2: SNHLY, FYNNEI. Trimming stripped 0 bases from V and 9 bases from J, with 14 bases between. CDR3 length: 14 amino acids. For the CDR3, the DNA is TGTGCCAGCAGTGAAGCCCGGGGGTCCTGTCGCTACACCTTC. This translates into CASSEARGSCRYTF.

The chain is built from TRBV19 and TRBJ1-6; 7 bases agree with TRBD1. This CDR3 has 13 residues. From germline, CDR1 is LNHDA and CDR2 SQIVND (reference sequence). J lost 7 bases, V lost 6 bases, and 3 bases had no gene match. CDR3 amino acids: CASRAGGNSPLHF. The CDR3 DNA reads as TGTGCCAGTAGAGCAGGGGGAAATTCACCCCTCCACTTT. Filled out from reference TRBV19 and TRBJ1-6, the complete variable domain reads DGGITQSPKYLFRKEGQNVTLSCEQNLNHDAMYWYRQDPGQGLRLIYYSQIVNDFQKGDIAEGYSVSREKKESFPLTVTSAQKNPTAFYLCASRAGGNSPLHFGNGTRLTVT.

V usage is TRBV7-6 and J usage is TRBJ2-2, with unresolved D. Germline CDR1 and CDR2: SGHVS and FNYEAQ. This CDR3 region has 14 residues. Trimming shortened V by 0 bases and J by 0 bases, and 2 bases separated the two germline ends. The CDR3 region is CASSLASNTGELFF. The CDR3 DNA reads TGTGCCAGCAGCTTAGCCTCGAACACCGGGGAGCTGTTTTTT. Based on the CDR3 plus reference TRBV7-6 and TRBJ2-2, the full variable domain is GAGVSQSPRYKVTKRGQDVALRCDPISGHVSLYWYRQALGQGPEFLTYFNYEAQQDKSGLPNDRFSAERPEGSISTLTIQRTEQRDSAMYRCASSLASNTGELFFGEGSRLTVL.

The gene calls are TRBV5-1 and TRBJ1-4, with 7 bases fitting TRBD1. Per germline, CDR1 SGHRS and CDR2 YFSETQ. The V segment lost 4 bases and the J segment 3 bases; nucleotides outside the gene matches: 3. CDR3 length equals 14 residues. The CDR3: CASSPRGSNEKLFF. CDR3 DNA: TGCGCCAGCAGCCCCAGGGGGTCTAATGAAAAACTGTTTTTT.

The genes are TRBV5-1 and TRBJ2-5; D is uncertain. This CDR3 has 14 residues. With 5 bases removed from V and 0 bases from J, the gap between germline ends came to 11 bases. Germline V CDR1 and CDR2: SGHRS, YFSETQ. The CDR3 loop reads CASSSDNNQETQYF. Written as DNA, the CDR3 is TGCGCCAGCAGTAGTGACAATAACCAAGAGACCCAGTACTTC. Full variable domain (outside the CDR3, taken from reference TRBV5-1 and TRBJ2-5): KAGVTQTPRYLIKTRGQQVTLSCSPISGHRSVSWYQQTPGQGLQFLFEYFSETQRNKGNFPGRFSGRQFSNSRSEMNVSTLELGDSALYLCASSSDNNQETQYFGPGTRLLVL.

In the case of this clone: The same CDR3 is also encoded by other DNA sequences in this sample. The chain has TRBV5-4 and TRBJ1-3; TRBD1 matches 8 bases. There are 16 residues in the CDR3. Losses at the gene ends were 0 bases for V and 0 bases for J; bases not matched to a gene: 2. The germline V gene has CDR1 SGHNT and CDR2 YYREEE (reference sequence). The CDR3 DNA follows: TGTGCCAGCAGCTTGGCAGGGGGCCCCTCTGGAAACACCATATATTTT. This codes for CASSLAGGPSGNTIYF.

In its sample, this clone was seen a few times. This chain's CDR3 is CAWSWGGNQRAFF. CDR3 DNA: TGTGCCTGGAGTTGGGGGGGGAACCAAAGGGCGTTCTTC. V is TRBV30 and J is TRBJ2-1; TRBD2 matches at 7 bases. The CDR3 extends over 13 amino acids. The germline gives CDR1 GTSNPN, CDR2 SVGIG (reference sequence). V gave up 2 bases and J gave up 15 bases; unmatched junction bases: 13.

The CDR3 reads CASSQGRLSGETDTQYF. The CDR3 DNA reads as TGTGCCAGCAGCCAAGGGCGACTTAGCGGGGAGACAGATACGCAGTATTTT. The chain is built from TRBV4-2 and TRBJ2-3; 8 positions agree with TRBD2. The V gene end was trimmed by 1 base and the J gene end by 3 bases; junction bases not matched to a gene: 9. The CDR3 consists of 17 residues. Germline loops: CDR1 LGHNA, CDR2 YNFKEQ.

This chain uses TRBV9 with TRBJ2-7; no clear D. Trimming removed 0 bases from V and 4 bases from J, with 5 bases in between. Per germline, CDR1 SGDLS and CDR2 YYNGEE. The length of the CDR3 is 12 residues. The DNA for the CDR3 is TGTGCCAGCAGCGTAGCGACTTACGAGCAGTACTTC. This codes for CASSVATYEQYF.

This sequence joins TRBV7-3 and TRBJ2-3; D unclear. The V end was cut by 4 bases, the J end by 2 bases, with 13 bases between. CDR3 length equals 15 residues. In germline, CDR1 is SGHTA, CDR2 FQGTGA. CDR3 in amino acids: CASSSTSVPTDTQYF. The CDR3 nucleotides read TGTGCCAGCAGCTCAACGAGCGTCCCCACAGATACGCAGTATTTT.

This clone was observed a handful of times. This chain links TRBV7-2 with TRBJ1-2, with 7 bases fitting TRBD1. This CDR3 contains 12 residues. After removal of 5 bases from V and 4 bases from J, the junction contained 1 base not matched to a gene. Germline values: CDR1 SGHTA, CDR2 FQGNSA. The CDR3: CASSRQGYGYTF. The CDR3 bases are TGTGCCAGCAGCCGACAGGGCTATGGCTACACCTTC. The full variable domain, rest sourced from reference TRBV7-2 and TRBJ1-2, is GAGVSQSPSNKVTEKGKDVELRCDPISGHTALYWYRQSLGQGLEFLIYFQGNSAPDKSGLPSDRFSAERTGGSVSTLTIQRTQQEDSAVYLCASSRQGYGYTFGSGTRLTVV.

The rearrangement joins TRBV7-7 to TRBJ1-2; D might be TRBD1 (5 bases). The CDR3 sequence is 14 residues long. The germline V gene has CDR1 SSHAT and CDR2 FNYEAQ (reference sequence). This chain's CDR3 is CASLMRGLGYGYTF. The CDR3 DNA is TGTGCTAGTCTCATGAGGGGACTCGGCTATGGCTACACCTTC.

This chain joins TRBV5-6 and TRBJ2-5; TRBD2 might be the D (6 bases). The J call may be mistaken, given a closer DNA end match to TRBJ2-7. The CDR3 consists of 12 residues. Germline V gene lookup returns CDR1 SGHDT and CDR2 YYEEEE. Here the CDR3 reads CASSGGAYEQYF. The CDR3 DNA reads TGTGCCAGCAGTGGCGGGGCCTACGAGCAGTACTTC.